A single T cell receptor beta chain is shown here with its context. Transcripts of RNA were the source for amplifying TCR beta CDR3 regions. Scientists carried out first-round RT-PCR using HTBI primers and then a second-round multiplex PCR. Each CDR3 protein gets one entry after TCRdb re-called the multiplex PCR reads with MiXCR. Of roughly 700,000 distinct CDR3 sequences detected, 35% to 50% appear once; the ten largest clones hold roughly 46%. The sample is drawn from a study of Graves' ophthalmopathy and Graves' hyperthyroidism. The trim removed 5 bases at V and 3 bases at J, leaving 8 bases unmatched. There are 15 residues in the CDR3. Germline assignment: CDR1 SNHLY and CDR2 FYNNEI.

The TCR was taken from an adult man with Graves' ophthalmopathy. Source material: peripheral blood. The chain employs TRBV2 and TRBJ1-1, with 8 bases aligning to TRBD1. CDR3 sequence (DNA): TGTGCCAGCAGTTCTCAGGACAGGGCGGACACTGAAGCTTTCTTT. As protein: CASSSQDRADTEAFF. Full variable domain (remainder filled in from reference TRBV2 and TRBJ1-1): EPEVTQTPSHQVTQMGQEVILRCVPISNHLYFYWYRQILGQKVEFLVSFYNNEISEKSEIFDDQFSVERPDGSNFTLKIRSTKLEDSAMYFCASSSQDRADTEAFFGQGTRLTVV.